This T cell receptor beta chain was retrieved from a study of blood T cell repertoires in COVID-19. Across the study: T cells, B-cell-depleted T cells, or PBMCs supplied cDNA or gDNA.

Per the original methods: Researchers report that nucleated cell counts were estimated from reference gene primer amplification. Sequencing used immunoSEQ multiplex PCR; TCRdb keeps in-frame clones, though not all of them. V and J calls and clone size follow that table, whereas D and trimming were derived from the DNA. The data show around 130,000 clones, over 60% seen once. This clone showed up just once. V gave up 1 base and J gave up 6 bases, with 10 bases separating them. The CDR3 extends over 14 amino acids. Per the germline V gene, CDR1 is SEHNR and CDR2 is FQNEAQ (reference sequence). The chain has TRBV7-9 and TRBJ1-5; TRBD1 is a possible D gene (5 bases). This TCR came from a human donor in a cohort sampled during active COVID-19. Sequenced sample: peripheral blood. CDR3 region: CASSLVGAAQPQHF. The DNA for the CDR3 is TGTGCCAGCAGCTTAGTAGGGGCGGCTCAGCCCCAGCATTTT. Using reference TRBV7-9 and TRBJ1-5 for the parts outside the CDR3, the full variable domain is DTGVSQNPRHKITKRGQNVTFRCDPISEHNRLYWYRQTLGQGPEFLTYFQNEAQLEKSRLLSDRFSAERPKGSFSTLEIQRTEQGDSAMYLCASSLVGAAQPQHFGDGTRLSIL.